This T cell receptor beta chain was recorded in a study of T cells after yellow fever vaccination. The germline CDR1 and CDR2 sequences are GTSNPN and SVGIG (reference sequence). The CDR3 covers 12 residues. V was clipped by 4 bases and J by 8 bases, with 11 bases between them. 5'RACE template switching produced TCR cDNA carrying a universal primer site and UMIs. TCRdb independently ran MiXCR on the 5' RACE reads; one entry per CDR3 protein. Among 400,000 or so distinct CDR3 sequences listed, under 20% were seen once. This clonotype was found a few times. This sequence was found in a man aged 18 to 30 who received the YFV17D yellow fever vaccine. The rearrangement links TRBV30 to TRBJ1-4; tentative D call: TRBD1 (5 bases). The input for sequencing was PBMCs, taken before the yellow fever booster vaccination. The chain's CDR3 is CAWKEGDEKLFF. CDR3 in DNA: TGTGCCTGGAAGGAAGGGGACGAAAAACTGTTTTTT.